The 18 T cell receptor beta chains reported below all come from one sample, sequenced in a study of T cells in pancreatic ductal adenocarcinoma. Surgery without prior neoadjuvant therapy was the treatment of the selected pancreatic ductal adenocarcinoma patients. The method was immunoSEQ multiplex PCR; TCRdb's version includes in-frame clones alone and lacks a portion of them. The data contain about 4,600 clones, around 72% of them singletons. Sequenced sample: pancreatic tumor tissue. The receptors come from a human donor with pancreatic ductal adenocarcinoma.

This clone was seen a handful of times. V gene TRBV5-6 combines with J gene TRBJ1-1; D is unclear. Germline V lookup: CDR1 SGHDT, CDR2 YYEEEE. The CDR3 spans 13 residues. The ends were cut back, 1 base at V and 1 base at J, with 5 bases in the middle. This CDR3 reads CASSLNWNTEAFF. The CDR3 DNA reads TGTGCCAGCAGCTTGAACTGGAACACTGAAGCTTTCTTT.

The chain combines TRBV10-1 with TRBJ2-2, with TRBD2 matching over 8 bases. Germline values: CDR1 WNHNN, CDR2 SYGVQD (reference sequence). Trimming cost V 6 bases and J 1 base; bases outside gene matches: 10. This CDR3 has 17 residues. CDR3 coding DNA: TGCGCCAGCAGCGATACGGGAACTAGCGGGAACACCGGGGAGCTGTTTTTT. Its translation is CASSDTGTSGNTGELFF.

The sample holds a few counts of this clone. The V gene is TRBV5-5, the J gene TRBJ2-1; 10 bases are a match to TRBD2. CDR3 length: 17 amino acids. With 0 bases clipped from V and 1 base from J, the junction kept 4 bases outside the gene matches. Per germline, CDR1 SGHKS and CDR2 YYEKEE (reference sequence). CDR3 in amino acids: CASSLGLAGGSYNEQFF. Here the CDR3 DNA reads TGTGCCAGCAGCTTGGGACTAGCGGGTGGGTCCTACAATGAGCAGTTCTTC.

The chain is built from TRBV29-1 and TRBJ2-7, with D tentatively TRBD1 (5 bases). This CDR3 is 12 amino acids long. V was pared by 4 bases and J by 3 bases, with 10 bases between. The V gene's germline CDR1 is SQVTM and CDR2 ANQGSEA. The CDR3 loop reads CSVVQANYEQYF. The DNA for the CDR3 is TGCAGCGTTGTACAGGCGAACTACGAGCAGTACTTC.

CDR3 region: CASGVETQYF. CDR3 in DNA: TGTGCCAGCGGCGTGGAGACCCAGTACTTC. V and J are TRBV28 and TRBJ2-5; D is unclear. Trimming pared 8 bases from V and 5 bases from J, leaving 6 bases between. The length of the CDR3 is 10 residues. CDR1 and CDR2 (germline): MDHEN, SYDVKM.

This clone appeared a single time. The CDR3 region has the DNA TGTGCCACCAGCAGAGCAGGGTTTGGAAACACCATATATTTT. Translation gives CATSRAGFGNTIYF. This chain uses TRBV15 with TRBJ1-3; TRBD1 might be the D (5 bases). The V end was cut by 1 base, the J end by 3 bases, with 7 bases between. The V gene's germline CDR1 is LNHNV and CDR2 YYDKDF (reference sequence). This CDR3 region has 14 residues.

The gene calls are TRBV18 and TRBJ1-3; D gene ambiguous. Germline assignment: CDR1 KGHSH and CDR2 LQKENI. This CDR3 has 15 residues. V gave up 2 bases and J gave up 0 bases, with 8 bases separating them. The CDR3 loop is CASSPGTRSGNTIYF. CDR3 nucleotide sequence: TGTGCCAGCTCACCAGGCACTCGCTCTGGAAACACCATATATTTT.

The chain joins TRBV18 to TRBJ1-1; TRBD1 might be the D (5 bases). Trimming took off 1 base at V and 3 bases at J, with 12 bases between the two ends. The CDR3 is 15 residues long. In germline, CDR1 is KGHSH, CDR2 LQKENI. CDR3 protein: CASSPRQSRDTEAFF. In nucleotides, the CDR3 is TGTGCCAGCTCACCACGACAATCCAGGGACACTGAAGCTTTCTTT. Variable domain in full (rest from reference TRBV18 and TRBJ1-1): NAGVMQNPRHLVRRRGQEARLRCSPMKGHSHVYWYRQLPEEGLKFMVYLQKENIIDESGMPKERFSAEFPKEGPSILRIQQVVRGDSAAYFCASSPRQSRDTEAFFGQGTRLTVV.

The chain combines TRBV10-3 with TRBJ1-2; D is ambiguous. V was shortened by 6 bases and J by 6 bases, with 14 bases between the two germline ends. Germline V gene data show CDR1 as ENHRY and CDR2 as SYGVKD. This CDR3 spans 13 amino acids. The CDR3 nucleotides read TGTGCCATCAGCCCCGGCCGGGCAGATGGCTACACCTTC. Its translation is CAISPGRADGYTF.

J is TRBJ1-1 and V is TRBV15; D ambiguous. Germline V lookup: CDR1 LNHNV, CDR2 YYDKDF (reference sequence). The V end lost 4 bases, the J end lost 6 bases, and 12 bases lay between the germline ends. The CDR3 extends over 13 amino acids. The CDR3 here is CATSITPVAEAFF. CDR3 nucleotides: TGTGCCACCAGCATTACTCCTGTAGCTGAAGCTTTCTTT.

This chain joins TRBV19 and TRBJ2-1, with 13 bases that match TRBD2. The V gene's germline CDR1 is LNHDA and CDR2 SQIVND (reference sequence). V was pared by 9 bases and J by 10 bases, with 9 bases of the junction left unmatched. The CDR3 loop spans 14 amino acids. Here the CDR3 DNA reads TGTGCCAGCATGGGACTAGCGGGATACGGGGAGCAGTTCTTC. Translated, it gives CASMGLAGYGEQFF.

The genes are TRBV10-3 and TRBJ2-1; perhaps TRBD2 as D (5 bases). Germline loops: CDR1 ENHRY, CDR2 SYGVKD. CDR3 size: 14 residues. V was clipped by 3 bases and J by 8 bases, with 14 bases between them. As DNA, the CDR3 is TGTGCCATCAGTGACTGGAAGGCGGGCGATGAGCAGTTCTTC. The encoded protein is CAISDWKAGDEQFF.

In this sample, this clone turned up once. Germline is not matched at one junction end, which may reflect a read error. V usage is TRBV27 and J usage is TRBJ2-7; D is uncertain. This CDR3 spans 11 amino acids. CDR1 is MNHEY, CDR2 SMNVEV, per germline (reference sequence). The CDR3 bases are TGTGCCAGCAGCTCCTTACCGCCCGAAGACTTC. Amino acid sequence: CASSSLPPEDF.

The rearrangement links TRBV5-4 to TRBJ2-2; the D gene is possibly TRBD2 (5 bases). The CDR3 runs 16 residues. Germline assignment: CDR1 SGHNT and CDR2 YYREEE (reference sequence). Trimming removed 0 bases from V and 6 bases from J, with 15 bases in between. The CDR3, as DNA: TGTGCCAGCAGCTTGGCCTACGGGGATGTGGCCGGGGAGCTGTTTTTT. Translating gives CASSLAYGDVAGELFF.

The chain combines TRBV12-5 with TRBJ2-1; D call uncertain. V was cut by 4 bases and J by 5 bases, with 6 bases left in between. The CDR3 consists of 12 residues. Germline V gene data show CDR1 as LGHNT and CDR2 as FRNRAP. The CDR3: CASGWYNNEQFF. The CDR3 DNA follows: TGTGCTAGTGGTTGGTATAACAATGAGCAGTTCTTC.

This clone came up a few times. The chain is built from TRBV7-6 and TRBJ2-7; D remains ambiguous. Germline CDR1 reads SGHVS; CDR2 reads FNYEAQ. Trimming shortened V by 1 base and J by 0 bases, and 10 bases separated the two germline ends. The CDR3 totals 15 residues. The CDR3 bases are TGTGCCAGCAGCTTAGGGGGAATTATCTCCTACGAGCAGTACTTC. Its protein is CASSLGGIISYEQYF.

The gene calls are TRBV18 and TRBJ2-1; a possible D gene is TRBD2 (6 bases). V was clipped by 2 bases and J by 0 bases, with 14 bases between them. The germline CDR1 and CDR2 sequences are KGHSH and LQKENI. The CDR3 is 17 residues long. This CDR3 reads CASSPWIGGNSYNEQFF. The CDR3 DNA reads TGTGCCAGCTCACCATGGATTGGCGGGAACTCCTACAATGAGCAGTTCTTC. Using reference TRBV18 and TRBJ2-1 for the parts outside the CDR3, the full variable domain is NAGVMQNPRHLVRRRGQEARLRCSPMKGHSHVYWYRQLPEEGLKFMVYLQKENIIDESGMPKERFSAEFPKEGPSILRIQQVVRGDSAAYFCASSPWIGGNSYNEQFFGPGTRLTVL.

By share of the sample, this clone is medium-sized. The chain joins TRBV2 to TRBJ1-1, with 7 bases matching TRBD1. The CDR3 has 13 amino acids. CDR1 SNHLY and CDR2 FYNNEI come from the germline V gene. Unmatched junction bases numbered 6, after V lost 11 bases and J lost 0 bases. DNA for the CDR3: TGTGCCGGAAAGGGGGCACTGAACACTGAAGCTTTCTTT. This codes for CAGKGALNTEAFF.